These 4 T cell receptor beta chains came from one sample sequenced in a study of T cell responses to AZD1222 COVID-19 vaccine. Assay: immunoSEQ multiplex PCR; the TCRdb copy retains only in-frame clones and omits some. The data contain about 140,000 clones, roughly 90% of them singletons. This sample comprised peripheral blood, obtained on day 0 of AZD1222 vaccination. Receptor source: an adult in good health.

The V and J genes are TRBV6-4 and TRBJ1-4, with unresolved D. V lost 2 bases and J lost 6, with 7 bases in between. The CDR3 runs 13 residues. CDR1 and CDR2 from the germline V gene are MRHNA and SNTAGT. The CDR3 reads CASSDPPDEKLFF. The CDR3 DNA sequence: TGTGCCAGCAGTGACCCCCCCGATGAAAAACTGTTTTTT.

CDR3 nucleotides: TGTGCCAGCAGCCCACGACAGGGGGGTAATTCACCCCTCCACTTT. Its protein product is CASSPRQGGNSPLHF. The chain couples TRBV9 to TRBJ1-6; 9 bases fit TRBD1. Germline V gene data show CDR1 as SGDLS and CDR2 as YYNGEE. Unmatched junction bases numbered 5, after V lost 4 bases and J lost 6 bases. There are 15 residues in the CDR3.

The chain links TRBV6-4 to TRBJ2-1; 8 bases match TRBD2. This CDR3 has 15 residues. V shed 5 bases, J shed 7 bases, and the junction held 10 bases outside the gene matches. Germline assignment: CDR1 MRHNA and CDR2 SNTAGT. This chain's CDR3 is CASSLREGGGNEQFF. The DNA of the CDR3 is TGTGCCAGCAGTTTACGGGAGGGCGGAGGTAATGAGCAGTTCTTC.

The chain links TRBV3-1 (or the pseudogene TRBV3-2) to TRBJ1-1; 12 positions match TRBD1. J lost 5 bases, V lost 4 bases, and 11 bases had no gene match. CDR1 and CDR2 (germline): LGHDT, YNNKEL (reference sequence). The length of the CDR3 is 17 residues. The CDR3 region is CASSPPGTGGSGTEAFF. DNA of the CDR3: TGTGCCAGCAGCCCCCCCGGGACAGGGGGCTCAGGAACTGAAGCTTTCTTT.